The next 27 T cell receptor beta chains were all read from a single sample in a study of cytomegalovirus exposure and HLA in healthy donors (dated by TCRdb to the late 2010s). The library was obtained by the immunoSEQ multiplex PCR assay. For the multiplex PCR, a mixture combining 60 forward primers for TCR Vbeta segments and 13 reverse primers for TCR Jbeta segments was used. Entries here come from immuneACCESS through TCRdb and include only in-frame sequences with V and J called. Some clones fail to appear in such tables; in the studies checked, an unresolved V gene covers under half of the shortfall, and the cause of the remainder is unknown. The sample table records about 170,000 clones; 75% to 90% of these occur just once. About 2.5% of the sample lies in the top ten. Sequencing was done on a sample of PBMCs. The receptors come from a male donor in good health and CMV-seronegative.

This rearrangement joins TRBV7-2 to TRBJ2-3; 11 bases are a match to TRBD2. The CDR3 consists of 17 residues. Germline V gene sequence: CDR1 SGHTA, CDR2 FQGNSA. Trimming removed 5 bases from V and 7 bases from J; junction bases left unmatched: 14. In DNA, the CDR3 is TGTGCCAGCAGCCTGTCCGCTACTAGCGGGGGCGGGTATACGCAGTATTTT. Its translation is CASSLSATSGGGYTQYF.

The chain uses TRBV27 and TRBJ2-5, with D uncertain. The germline V gene has CDR1 MNHEY and CDR2 SMNVEV (reference sequence). The CDR3 is 13 amino acids. The V and J ends lost 4 bases and 2 bases respectively, with 8 bases between them. The CDR3 bases are TGTGCCAGCAGTTCGAGAGGACAAGAGACCCAGTACTTC. Translating it yields CASSSRGQETQYF.

J is TRBJ2-7 and V is TRBV19; TRBD1 matches at 9 bases. V shed 6 bases, J shed 1 base, and the junction held 7 bases outside the gene matches. The CDR3 is 15 residues long. Germline V gene data show CDR1 as LNHDA and CDR2 as SQIVND (reference sequence). The CDR3 region has the DNA TGTGCCAGTAGCCCCTCCGGGACAGGGTCCTACGAGCAGTACTTC. This encodes CASSPSGTGSYEQYF.

This chain links TRBV5-4 with TRBJ2-7; D unresolved. V lost 0 bases and J 9 bases, leaving 10 bases between the germline ends. Germline values: CDR1 SGHNT, CDR2 YYREEE (reference sequence). The CDR3 contains 12 residues. The CDR3 sequence is CASSLGAGGQYF. As DNA, the CDR3 is TGTGCCAGCAGCTTGGGGGCCGGTGGGCAGTACTTC.

The rearrangement joins TRBV10-2 to TRBJ2-4; possible D gene TRBD1, 5 bases. Trimming took 6 bases from V and 7 from J, leaving 19 bases between them. The CDR3 covers 15 residues. The germline V gene encodes CDR1 WSHSY and CDR2 SAAADI. The CDR3 loop is CASRETDPNFNIQYF. Written as DNA, the CDR3 is TGCGCCAGCAGGGAGACAGACCCTAATTTCAACATTCAGTACTTC.

The chain combines TRBV30 with TRBJ1-4; 9 nucleotides agree with TRBD1. This CDR3 contains 14 residues. Trimming at V came to 0 bases and at J to 11 bases, leaving 7 bases not matched to a gene. Germline values: CDR1 GTSNPN, CDR2 SVGIG (reference sequence). CDR3 coding DNA: TGTGCCTGGAGTGTATCGGTAGGACAGGGGAAACTGTTTTTT. It encodes CAWSVSVGQGKLFF.

The chain recombines TRBV30 with TRBJ1-1; D is possibly TRBD1 (5 bases). V shed 0 bases and J shed 6 bases, with 20 bases lying between them. Germline CDR1 reads GTSNPN; CDR2 reads SVGIG (reference sequence). The CDR3 runs 16 residues. As DNA, the CDR3 is TGTGCCTGGAGTGTACTTAGGGGCAGGGTACATCCTGAAGCTTTCTTT. It translates to CAWSVLRGRVHPEAFF.

The V and J genes are TRBV27 and TRBJ2-7, with 10 bases that match TRBD2. The germline CDR1 and CDR2 sequences are MNHEY and SMNVEV (reference sequence). CDR3 length equals 14 residues. V lost 5 bases and J lost 0; bases outside the gene matches: 1. Here the CDR3 DNA reads TGTGCCAGCAGTCGGACTAGCGGCTCCTACGAGCAGTACTTC. This encodes CASSRTSGSYEQYF.

V is TRBV6-5 and J is TRBJ2-7; D is ambiguous. The CDR3 is 12 amino acids. The V end lost 5 bases, the J end lost 4 bases, and 9 bases lay between the germline ends. Germline lookup yields CDR1 MNHEY and CDR2 SVGAGI. CDR3 sequence reads: CASSPPVYEQYF. The CDR3, as DNA: TGTGCCAGCAGTCCGCCGGTGTACGAGCAGTACTTC.

The chain joins TRBV10-3 to TRBJ1-1; 7 bases match TRBD1. This CDR3 has 12 amino acids. Germline assignment: CDR1 ENHRY and CDR2 SYGVKD. Unmatched junction bases numbered 2, after V lost 2 bases and J lost 8 bases. The CDR3 reads CAISEGDREAFF. The CDR3 coding sequence is TGTGCCATCAGTGAGGGGGACAGAGAAGCTTTCTTT.

V and J are TRBV7-9 and TRBJ2-3, with 12 positions matching TRBD2. Germline V gives CDR1 SEHNR, CDR2 FQNEAQ (reference sequence). The length of the CDR3 is 16 residues. After removal of 3 bases from V and 4 bases from J, the junction contained 5 bases not matched to a gene. DNA of the CDR3: TGTGCCAGCAGCTTGTGGGGACTAGCGGGCTCAGATACGCAGTATTTT. Translation: CASSLWGLAGSDTQYF.

This chain joins TRBV7-9 and TRBJ1-1; no clear D gene. The germline CDR1 and CDR2 sequences are SEHNR and FQNEAQ (reference sequence). The CDR3 contains 14 residues. The V and J ends lost 5 bases and 0 bases respectively, with 10 bases between them. The CDR3 region is CASSPNRVNTEAFF. CDR3 nucleotides: TGTGCCAGCAGCCCAAACAGAGTGAACACTGAAGCTTTCTTT.

This chain links TRBV7-8 with TRBJ2-6; 8 positions agree with TRBD1. V trimming: 1 base; J trimming: 12 bases; junction bases outside the gene matches: 2. Germline CDR1 SGHVS, CDR2 FQNEAQ. This CDR3 contains 13 residues. The CDR3 sequence is CASSLGRGLVLTF. The CDR3 bases are TGTGCCAGCAGCTTAGGCAGGGGGCTCGTCCTGACTTTC.

The chain combines TRBV19 with TRBJ1-6; TRBD1 agrees at 7 bases. The CDR3 extends over 15 amino acids. CDR1 is LNHDA and CDR2 is SQIVND in the germline V gene (reference sequence). Trimming took 6 bases from V and 4 from J; bases not matched to a gene: 6. CDR3 region: CASSPADRYNSPLHF. In nucleotides, the CDR3 is TGTGCCAGTAGCCCCGCGGACAGGTATAATTCACCCCTCCACTTT.

The chain carries TRBV30 and TRBJ2-5; maybe TRBD1 (7 bases). The CDR3 totals 11 residues. Trimming took off 4 bases at V and 6 bases at J, with 9 bases between the two ends. CDR1 and CDR2 from the germline V gene are GTSNPN and SVGIG (reference sequence). The DNA for the CDR3 is TGTGCCTGGACAGGGGGGCAGACCCAGTACTTC. Translating gives CAWTGGQTQYF. The full variable domain, rest sourced from reference TRBV30 and TRBJ2-5, is SQTIHQWPATLVQPVGSPLSLECTVEGTSNPNLYWYRQAAGRGLQLLFYSVGIGQISSEVPQNLSASRPQDRQFILSSKKLLLSDSGFYLCAWTGGQTQYFGPGTRLLVL.

V is TRBV29-1 and J is TRBJ1-1; D is possibly TRBD1 (6 bases). Deletions cut 8 bases from V and 4 bases from J, with 14 bases between. Per the germline V gene, CDR1 is SQVTM and CDR2 is ANQGSEA. The CDR3 is made up of 12 amino acids. CDR3 residues: CSSQGGGTEAFF. The CDR3 DNA follows: TGCAGCTCCCAGGGAGGGGGCACTGAAGCTTTCTTT.

J is TRBJ1-5 and V is TRBV9; D unclear. Trimming removed 4 bases at V and 2 bases at J, with 13 bases between. Germline-derived CDR1 and CDR2 are SGDLS and YYNGEE. The CDR3 consists of 15 residues. This CDR3 is CASSPSGTGNQPQHF. CDR3 nucleotide sequence: TGTGCCAGCAGCCCCTCCGGCACAGGCAATCAGCCCCAGCATTTT.

On this clone: The sample contains more than one DNA sequence encoding this CDR3. The chain employs TRBV7-9 and TRBJ2-5; D might be TRBD2 (5 bases). The germline CDR1 and CDR2 sequences are SEHNR and FQNEAQ (reference sequence). This CDR3 spans 12 amino acids. V lost 3 bases to trimming and J lost 5 bases, with 7 bases between them. For the CDR3, the DNA is TGTGCCAGCAGCTTTGGAGGCGAGACCCAGTACTTC. It yields the protein CASSFGGETQYF.

The chain has TRBV5-4 and TRBJ2-3, with 9 bases fitting TRBD1. The CDR3 spans 14 residues. Germline V gives CDR1 SGHNT, CDR2 YYREEE (reference sequence). The V segment lost 4 bases and the J segment 3 bases; nucleotides outside the gene matches: 3. CDR3 sequence: CASSSGQGTDTQYF. Written as DNA, the CDR3 is TGTGCCAGCAGCAGCGGACAGGGGACAGATACGCAGTATTTT.

V is TRBV19 and J is TRBJ2-3; TRBD2 matches at 7 bases. The germline CDR1 and CDR2 sequences are LNHDA and SQIVND (reference sequence). V lost 1 base, J lost 2 bases, and 3 bases stayed unmatched. The CDR3 contains 15 residues. DNA for the CDR3: TGTGCCAGTAGTATAGGGAGCGGGGACACAGATACGCAGTATTTT. Translated: CASSIGSGDTDTQYF.

The rearrangement links TRBV6-6 to TRBJ1-6; D remains ambiguous. The germline gives CDR1 MNHNY, CDR2 SVGAGI (reference sequence). This CDR3 is 13 amino acids long. V was clipped by 9 bases and J by 7 bases, with 13 bases between them. The CDR3, as DNA: TGTGCCAGTCGCGCGGGCACGAATTCACCCCTCCACTTT. Residues: CASRAGTNSPLHF.

V gene TRBV19 combines with J gene TRBJ2-1; weak D call: TRBD1 (5 bases). Per the germline V gene, CDR1 is LNHDA and CDR2 is SQIVND (reference sequence). CDR3 length: 14 amino acids. V was shortened by 5 bases and J by 6 bases, with 14 bases between the two germline ends. The CDR3 DNA reads as TGTGCCAGTAGTGGGGCTACCCTAATCAATGAGCAGTTCTTC. Protein product: CASSGATLINEQFF.

The CDR3 spells CASSPGGHSSYEQYF. In DNA form, the CDR3 reads TGTGCCAGCAGTCCAGGCGGGCACAGCTCCTACGAGCAGTACTTC. This sequence joins TRBV27 and TRBJ2-7; weak D call: TRBD2 (5 bases). Germline V gene sequence: CDR1 MNHEY, CDR2 SMNVEV (reference sequence). The V end was cut by 5 bases, the J end by 0 bases, with 14 bases between. CDR3 length equals 15 residues.

V gene TRBV6-1 combines with J gene TRBJ1-3; D is uncertain. V was clipped by 6 bases and J by 1 base, with 7 bases between them. The CDR3 sequence is 13 residues long. The germline CDR1 and CDR2 sequences are MNHNS and SASEGT. The CDR3: CASSEQSGNTIYF. For the CDR3, the DNA is TGTGCCAGCAGCGAACAGTCTGGAAACACCATATATTTT.

This clone has just one count. The chain combines TRBV7-2 with TRBJ1-5; tentative D call: TRBD1 (5 bases). The V and J ends lost 5 bases and 5 bases respectively, with 19 bases between them. The CDR3 is 16 residues long. Germline values: CDR1 SGHTA, CDR2 FQGNSA. CDR3 DNA sequence: TGTGCCAGCAGCCCCGCCCTGGTGGTAGGGGATCAGCCCCAGCATTTT. Its translation is CASSPALVVGDQPQHF. Full variable domain (remainder filled in from reference TRBV7-2 and TRBJ1-5): GAGVSQSPSNKVTEKGKDVELRCDPISGHTALYWYRQSLGQGLEFLIYFQGNSAPDKSGLPSDRFSAERTGGSVSTLTIQRTQQEDSAVYLCASSPALVVGDQPQHFGDGTRLSIL.

The rearrangement uses TRBV28 and TRBJ1-1; D is undetermined. The V gene's germline CDR1 is MDHEN and CDR2 SYDVKM. The CDR3 totals 11 residues. V gave up 7 bases and J gave up 0 bases, with 3 bases separating them. The CDR3 DNA follows: TGTGCCAGCAACTTGAACACTGAAGCTTTCTTT. The encoded protein is CASNLNTEAFF.

The chain has TRBV4-3 and TRBJ2-1; D perhaps matches TRBD2 (6 bases). Germline loops: CDR1 LGHNA, CDR2 YSLEER. CDR3 length: 17 residues. Trimming took 0 bases from V and 6 from J, leaving 18 bases between them. DNA of the CDR3: TGCGCCAGCAGCCAAGACGCCGGGACTGCTGGTATCAATGAGCAGTTCTTC. Its protein is CASSQDAGTAGINEQFF.